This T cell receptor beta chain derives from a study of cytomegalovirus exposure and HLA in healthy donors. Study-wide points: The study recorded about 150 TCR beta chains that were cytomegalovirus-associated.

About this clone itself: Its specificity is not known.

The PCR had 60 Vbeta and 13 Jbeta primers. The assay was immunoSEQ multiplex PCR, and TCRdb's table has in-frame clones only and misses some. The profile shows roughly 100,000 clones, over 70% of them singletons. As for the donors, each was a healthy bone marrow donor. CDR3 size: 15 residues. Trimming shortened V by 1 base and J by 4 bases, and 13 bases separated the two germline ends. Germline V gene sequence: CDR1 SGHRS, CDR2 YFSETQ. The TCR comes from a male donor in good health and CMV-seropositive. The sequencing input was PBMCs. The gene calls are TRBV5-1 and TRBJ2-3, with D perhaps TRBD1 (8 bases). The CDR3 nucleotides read TGCGCCAGCAGCTTGCAGGGGGCGGGAGCAGATACGCAGTATTTT. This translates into CASSLQGAGADTQYF.